This T cell receptor (beta chain) was captured in a study of blood T cells in healthy people across ages. The CDR3 has 12 residues. J gave up 10 bases and V 6 bases, and 4 bases lay outside the gene matches. Germline CDR1 is MNHNS and CDR2 is SASEGT. Then a second PCR, running roughly 6 to 11 cycles, was carried out with a sample-barcoded 5' primer and a J-beta primer mix. Carrying 12 random nucleotides, a template-switch adaptor labeled each individual cDNA molecule. Using its own MiXCR run on the 5' RACE reads, TCRdb lists one record per CDR3 protein. The sample includes some 900,000 distinct CDR3 sequences, around 46% of them seen just once. Each sample provided at least 6 micrograms of extracted total RNA.

The chain is built from TRBV6-1 and TRBJ2-1, with TRBD1 matching over 9 bases. This TCR derives from a man aged 30 to 45 in good health. The sample taken for sequencing was blood. CDR3 in amino acids: CASRKTGGEQFF. Here the CDR3 DNA reads TGTGCCAGCAGAAAGACAGGGGGGGAGCAGTTCTTC.